This is a list of T cell receptor beta chains from one sample in a study of OX40 agonist ivuxolimab in advanced cancers. Assay: immunoSEQ multiplex PCR; the TCRdb copy retains only in-frame clones and omits some. The data contain tens of thousands of clones, around 87% of them singletons. Sequenced here: CD4+ or CD8+ T cells sorted from blood, sampled in a trial of the OX40 agonist ivuxolimab. The receptors come from an adult with an advanced solid tumor such as melanoma, head and neck, liver or kidney cancer. The CDR3 runs from the conserved cysteine through the conserved F or W. A D gene is named only where the DNA matches it firmly. A row's size may be missing; if present it is once, few, many or a size class.

j_call: TRBJ2-1
v_call: TRBV4-1
clone_size: .
d_call: .
cdr3_aa: CASSQTAGSNEQFF
cdr3_nt: TGCGCCAGCAGCCAGACGGCGGGGAGCAATGAGCAGTTCTTC

j_call: TRBJ1-5
v_call: TRBV7-9
clone_size: .
d_call: TRBD1
cdr3_aa: CASSTDPRTGVFF
cdr3_nt: TGTGCCAGCAGCACAGATCCAAGGACAGGAGTTTTCTTT

j_call: TRBJ2-1
v_call: TRBV6-5
clone_size: .
d_call: TRBD2
cdr3_aa: CASSFTGGYNEQFF
cdr3_nt: TGTGCCAGCAGTTTTACGGGAGGATACAATGAGCAGTTCTTC

j_call: TRBJ1-5
v_call: TRBV15
clone_size: .
d_call: TRBD1
cdr3_aa: CATSTIDRGNQPQHF
cdr3_nt: TGTGCCACCAGCACTATAGACAGGGGAAATCAGCCCCAGCATTTT

j_call: TRBJ2-3
v_call: TRBV9
clone_size: .
d_call: TRBD2
cdr3_aa: CASSVVGGGFTDTQYF
cdr3_nt: TGTGCCAGCAGCGTAGTTGGCGGGGGGTTCACAGATACGCAGTATTTT

j_call: TRBJ2-3
v_call: TRBV5-5
clone_size: once
d_call: .
cdr3_aa: CASSLVIGDTQYF
cdr3_nt: TGTGCCAGCAGCCTGGTTATTGGGGATACGCAGTATTTT

j_call: TRBJ1-1
v_call: TRBV28
clone_size: .
d_call: .
cdr3_aa: CASSLVYEAFF
cdr3_nt: TGTGCCAGCAGTTTAGTTTATGAAGCTTTCTTT

j_call: TRBJ1-5
v_call: TRBV28
clone_size: medium-sized
d_call: .
cdr3_aa: CASKRRRQPQHF
cdr3_nt: TGTGCCAGCAAAAGGAGGAGACAGCCCCAGCATTTT

j_call: TRBJ1-2
v_call: TRBV7-9
clone_size: .
d_call: TRBD1
cdr3_aa: CASSLGTAKEGYTF
cdr3_nt: TGTGCCAGCAGCCTTGGGACAGCCAAGGAAGGCTACACCTTC

j_call: TRBJ2-7
v_call: TRBV4-1
clone_size: .
d_call: TRBD2
cdr3_aa: CASARTSGYEQYF
cdr3_nt: TGCGCCAGCGCGAGGACTAGCGGCTACGAGCAGTACTTC

j_call: TRBJ2-7
v_call: TRBV7-8
clone_size: .
d_call: .
cdr3_aa: CASSPRGYTSPYEQYF
cdr3_nt: TGTGCCAGCAGCCCGAGAGGGTATACTAGCCCCTACGAGCAGTACTTC

j_call: TRBJ2-2
v_call: TRBV11-2
clone_size: .
d_call: .
cdr3_aa: CASSFRRANTGELFF
cdr3_nt: TGTGCCAGCAGCTTCAGACGGGCGAACACCGGGGAGCTGTTTTTT

j_call: TRBJ2-7
v_call: TRBV7-2
clone_size: .
d_call: TRBD1
cdr3_aa: CASSSTGTGGNEQYF
cdr3_nt: TGTGCCAGCAGCTCCACCGGGACAGGGGGGAACGAGCAGTACTTC

j_call: TRBJ1-1
v_call: TRBV27
clone_size: once
d_call: .
cdr3_aa: CASSHPHGTEAFF
cdr3_nt: TGTGCCAGCAGTCACCCTCACGGGACTGAAGCTTTCTTT

j_call: TRBJ2-5
v_call: TRBV6-1
clone_size: .
d_call: .
cdr3_aa: CASSELRGMSLMETQYF
cdr3_nt: TGTGCCAGCAGTGAATTACGCGGGATGTCGTTAATGGAGACCCAGTACTTC

j_call: TRBJ1-2
v_call: TRBV18
clone_size: .
d_call: .
cdr3_aa: CASSPPEDGNYGYTF
cdr3_nt: TGTGCCAGCTCACCACCCGAGGACGGTAACTATGGCTACACCTTC

j_call: TRBJ1-2
v_call: TRBV7-2
clone_size: .
d_call: .
cdr3_aa: CASSFGRNYGYTF
cdr3_nt: TGTGCCAGCAGCTTCGGGCGAAACTATGGCTACACCTTC

j_call: TRBJ2-2
v_call: TRBV4-2
clone_size: .
d_call: .
cdr3_aa: CASSQAAGSAGELFF
cdr3_nt: TGTGCCAGCAGCCAAGCTGCAGGGTCAGCCGGGGAGCTGTTTTTT

j_call: TRBJ1-1
v_call: TRBV5-6
clone_size: .
d_call: TRBD1
cdr3_aa: CASSERTGVTEAFF
cdr3_nt: TGTGCCAGCAGCGAGAGGACAGGGGTCACTGAAGCTTTCTTT

j_call: TRBJ2-1
v_call: TRBV19
clone_size: .
d_call: .
cdr3_aa: CASSNTNEPFNEQFF
cdr3_nt: TGTGCCAGTAGTAACACGAACGAACCTTTCAATGAGCAGTTCTTC

j_call: TRBJ2-5
v_call: TRBV9
clone_size: .
d_call: .
cdr3_aa: CASSVGGRDIHF
cdr3_nt: TGTGCCAGCAGCGTAGGGGGCAGGGATATCCACTTC

j_call: TRBJ1-2
v_call: TRBV5-5
clone_size: .
d_call: .
cdr3_aa: CASSLSSVNYGYTF
cdr3_nt: TGTGCCAGCAGCTTGTCGTCGGTTAACTATGGCTACACCTTC